Given below is one T cell receptor (beta chain) in context. The target antigen is unknown. Libraries were prepared by immunoSEQ multiplex PCR; TCRdb keeps only in-frame clonotypes and omits some of them. The table lists tens of thousands of clones, more than 70% of them singletons. This entry belongs to a study of T cell responses to AZD1222 COVID-19 vaccine. The study's findings and limits: Unmutated regions of variants are reportedly targeted by nearly half of spike-specific TCRs. The donors showed a predominance of white British ancestry and of females, with possible underestimation of clonal diversity. Repertoire sampling happened only post peak T cell response.

V gave up 3 bases and J gave up 7 bases, with 13 bases separating them. The CDR3 extends over 14 amino acids. CDR1 is LNHNV, CDR2 YYDKDF, per germline (reference sequence). Here the sequenced sample was peripheral blood, taken on day 0 of AZD1222 vaccination. This chain uses TRBV15 with TRBJ1-5, with D possibly being TRBD1 (6 bases). The TCR comes from an adult in good health. The CDR3 DNA follows: TGTGCCACCAGCAGCGCAAGGGGGGCCCAGCCCCAGCATTTT. Residues: CATSSARGAQPQHF.